This T cell receptor beta chain was sequenced during a study of read filtering for tumor transcriptome and immune sequencing. V dropped 6 bases and J dropped 1; count of bases not matched to a gene: 5. Germline V gene sequence: CDR1 DFQATT, CDR2 SNEGSKA (reference sequence). The CDR3 spans 13 residues. This clonotype was seen many times. Its antigen is currently unknown. Regarding the study as a whole: Around 85% of IR-seq clonotypes had one read, totaling approximately 4% of reads; RNA-seq: about 69% and 49%.

The library was built from roughly 400 ng RNA with molecular barcoded adaptors for alpha/delta and beta/gamma chains. TCRdb recomputed calls from the reads with MiXCR, one row per CDR3 protein. The sample contains over 40,000 distinct CDR3 sequences, 12% of which appear only once. This sequence originates from a donor aged 40 or over with multiple myeloma. The sequenced sample consisted of a population of CD138-negative cells sorted from bone marrow. This chain joins TRBV20-1 and TRBJ1-1; TRBD1 matches at 7 bases. CDR3 bases: TGCAGTGCCAAAGACAGGGAGAACACTGAAGCTTTCTTT. Translating it yields CSAKDRENTEAFF.